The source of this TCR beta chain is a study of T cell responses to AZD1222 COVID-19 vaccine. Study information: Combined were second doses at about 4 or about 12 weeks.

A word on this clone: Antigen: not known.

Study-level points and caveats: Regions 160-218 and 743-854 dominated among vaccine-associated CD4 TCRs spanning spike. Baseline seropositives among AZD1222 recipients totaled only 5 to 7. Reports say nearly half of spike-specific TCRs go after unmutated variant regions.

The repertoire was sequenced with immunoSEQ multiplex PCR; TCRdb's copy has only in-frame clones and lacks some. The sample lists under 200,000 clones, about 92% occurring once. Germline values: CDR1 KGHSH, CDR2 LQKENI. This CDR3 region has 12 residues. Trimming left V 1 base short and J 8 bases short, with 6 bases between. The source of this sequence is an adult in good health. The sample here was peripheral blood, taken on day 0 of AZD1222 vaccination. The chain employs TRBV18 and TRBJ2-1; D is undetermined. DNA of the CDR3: TGTGCCAGCTCACCACAGGGCGATGAGCAGTTCTTC. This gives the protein CASSPQGDEQFF.